The 20 T cell receptor beta chains in this list originate from one sample, sequenced in a study of OX40 agonist ivuxolimab in advanced cancers. TCRdb's copy holds only in-frame clones and misses some; the assay was immunoSEQ multiplex PCR. The sample has roughly 30,000 clones; approximately 84% are singletons. The sequencing used CD4+ or CD8+ T cells sorted from blood, collected in a trial of the OX40 agonist ivuxolimab. These receptors originate from an adult with an advanced solid tumor such as melanoma, head and neck, liver or kidney cancer.

The chain links TRBV2 to TRBJ2-7, with a tentative D call TRBD1 (6 bases). V lost 6 bases to trimming and J lost 1 base, with 16 bases between them. The CDR3 has 15 residues. Germline V CDR1 and CDR2: SNHLY, FYNNEI. The CDR3 DNA is TGTGCCAGCAGGCATTATCTGACAGGTTCCTACGAGCAGTACTTC. Translating gives CASRHYLTGSYEQYF.

The V call is TRBV27, the J call TRBJ2-1; 9 bases are shared with TRBD2. This CDR3 spans 16 amino acids. J was trimmed by 1 base and V by 7 bases; bases with no gene match: 8. Per the germline V gene, CDR1 is MNHEY and CDR2 is SMNVEV (reference sequence). CDR3: CASKPLAGLSYNEQFF. CDR3 DNA sequence: TGTGCCAGCAAACCCCTAGCGGGACTATCCTACAATGAGCAGTTCTTC.

The chain is built from TRBV28 and TRBJ2-1; no clear D gene. The germline V and J ends were trimmed by 2 bases and 9 bases, with 8 bases remaining between them. This CDR3 is built from 12 residues. The germline gives CDR1 MDHEN, CDR2 SYDVKM. CDR3 DNA: TGTGCCAGCAGTTTAGGCTCACGTGAGCAGTTCTTC. It is translated as CASSLGSREQFF. Together with reference TRBV28 and TRBJ2-1, the CDR3 gives the full variable domain: DVKVTQSSRYLVKRTGEKVFLECVQDMDHENMFWYRQDPGLGLRLIYFSYDVKMKEKGDIPEGYSVSREKKERFSLILESASTNQTSMYLCASSLGSREQFFGPGTRLTVL.

Here the CDR3 DNA reads TGTGCCAGCAGCCACCACCCTAAAATCTCCGAGCAGTACTTC. This gives the protein CASSHHPKISEQYF. The chain links TRBV6-6 to TRBJ2-7; D ambiguous. V dropped 6 bases and J dropped 6 bases, with 18 bases sitting between them. CDR1 and CDR2 (germline): MNHNY, SVGAGI (reference sequence). The length of the CDR3 is 14 residues.

The rearrangement uses TRBV9 and TRBJ1-5, with 7 bases matching TRBD1. The V gene's germline CDR1 is SGDLS and CDR2 YYNGEE. V shed 4 bases, J shed 7 bases, and the junction held 8 bases outside the gene matches. The CDR3 extends over 14 amino acids. CDR3 loop: CASSSEGAWQPQHF. CDR3 coding DNA: TGTGCCAGCAGCTCAGAGGGGGCTTGGCAGCCCCAGCATTTT.

This clone is medium-sized (0.01 to 0.1%) by share. The chain is built from TRBV28 and TRBJ1-5, with 10 bases that match TRBD1. Germline V gene data show CDR1 as MDHEN and CDR2 as SYDVKM. J lost 5 bases, V lost 6 bases, and 4 bases had no gene match. The CDR3 runs 14 residues. The CDR3 nucleotides are TGTGCCAGCAGCTTGACAGGGGGCGATCAGCCCCAGCATTTT. It codes for CASSLTGGDQPQHF.

This chain joins TRBV7-9 and TRBJ1-1; the D is unclear. Germline values: CDR1 SEHNR, CDR2 FQNEAQ (reference sequence). Between the trimmed V and J ends, which lost 1 base and 0 bases, there was a span of 6 bases. CDR3 length: 14 residues. CDR3 sequence: CASSLVPLNTEAFF. In DNA, the CDR3 is TGTGCCAGCAGCTTAGTCCCCTTGAACACTGAAGCTTTCTTT.

The CDR3 loop is CASSLGWNTGELFF. The CDR3 nucleotides read TGTGCCAGCAGTTTAGGATGGAACACCGGGGAGCTGTTTTTT. V and J are TRBV27 and TRBJ2-2; D gene uncertain. Trimming took 2 bases from V and 1 from J, leaving 5 bases between them. This CDR3 has 14 residues. Germline CDR1 reads MNHEY; CDR2 reads SMNVEV (reference sequence).

V gene TRBV10-3 combines with J gene TRBJ2-7; D is unresolved. From germline, CDR1 is ENHRY and CDR2 SYGVKD. Trimming cost V 1 base and J 3 bases, with 7 bases left between them. This CDR3 contains 13 residues. The CDR3 sequence: CAISELGSYEQYF. For the CDR3, the DNA is TGTGCCATCAGTGAGTTGGGCAGCTACGAGCAGTACTTC.

The J gene is TRBJ1-2, the V gene TRBV19; 7 bases map to TRBD1. V was pared by 7 bases and J by 4 bases, with 12 bases of the junction left unmatched. The CDR3 has 15 residues. CDR1 LNHDA and CDR2 SQIVND come from the germline V gene (reference sequence). The CDR3 loop reads CASTPWERGRYGYTF. In nucleotides, the CDR3 is TGTGCCAGTACCCCCTGGGAAAGGGGGCGCTATGGCTACACCTTC.

CDR3 coding DNA: TGTGCCAGCGCCAACCGTACAGGGCGACACGAGCAGTACTTC. The encoded protein is CASANRTGRHEQYF. V usage is TRBV7-6 and J usage is TRBJ2-7, with D possibly matching TRBD1 (6 bases). Germline V gene data show CDR1 as SGHVS and CDR2 as FNYEAQ. CDR3 length: 14 amino acids. V was pared by 8 bases and J by 5 bases, with 19 bases between.

The chain has TRBV7-9 and TRBJ2-1; TRBD2 matches 8 bases. This CDR3 has 17 residues. V lost 0 bases to trimming and J lost 2 bases; unmatched junction nucleotides: 6. Germline lookup yields CDR1 SEHNR and CDR2 FQNEAQ (reference sequence). CDR3 bases: TGTGCCAGCAGCTTAGCCCAAGCGGGGGCGGCCTACAATGAGCAGTTCTTC. Amino acids: CASSLAQAGAAYNEQFF.

This clone was seen once. The V call is TRBV25-1, the J call TRBJ1-4; D is unresolved. Germline CDR1 MGHDK, CDR2 SYGVNS. This CDR3 comprises 14 residues. V shed 3 bases and J shed 8 bases, with 13 bases lying between them. In nucleotides, the CDR3 is TGTGCCAGCAGTGAGGCTGTGGAGTTCGAAAAACTGTTTTTT. Translation gives CASSEAVEFEKLFF. The variable domain in full, with the rest retrieved from reference TRBV25-1 and TRBJ1-4, is EADIYQTPRYLVIGTGKKITLECSQTMGHDKMYWYQQDPGMELHLIHYSYGVNSTEKGDLSSESTVSRIRTEHFPLTLESARPSHTSQYLCASSEAVEFEKLFFGSGTQLSVL.

CDR3 protein: CASSVGQGAATNEKLFF. The DNA for the CDR3 is TGTGCCAGCAGCGTAGGACAGGGGGCTGCAACTAATGAAAAACTGTTTTTT. The V and J genes are TRBV9 and TRBJ1-4; TRBD1 agrees at 10 bases. V lost 0 bases and J lost 0; bases outside the gene matches: 2. The germline V gene encodes CDR1 SGDLS and CDR2 YYNGEE. This CDR3 comprises 17 residues.

This rearrangement joins TRBV2 to TRBJ2-3; D gene unclear. The CDR3 is 14 amino acids. CDR1 SNHLY and CDR2 FYNNEI come from the germline V gene. V gave up 2 bases and J gave up 4 bases, with 10 bases separating them. CDR3: CASSENPNADTQYF. Here the CDR3 DNA reads TGTGCCAGCAGTGAAAACCCTAACGCAGATACGCAGTATTTT.

This chain joins TRBV6-4 and TRBJ2-1, with D uncertain. The V end lost 5 bases, the J end lost 9 bases, and 20 bases lay between the germline ends. The germline V gene has CDR1 MRHNA and CDR2 SNTAGT. The CDR3 totals 15 residues. CDR3 in DNA: TGTGCCAGCAGTCCGGACCCATTTGTTCTCACTGAGCAGTTCTTC. As protein: CASSPDPFVLTEQFF.

J is TRBJ1-2 and V is TRBV7-9; D remains ambiguous. V was trimmed by 3 bases and J by 8 bases, leaving 10 bases between them. The CDR3 spans 12 residues. Germline CDR1 reads SEHNR; CDR2 reads FQNEAQ (reference sequence). The CDR3, as DNA: TGTGCCAGCAGCTTCTCAGTGAGAGGCTACACCTTC. Protein product: CASSFSVRGYTF.

V usage is TRBV14 and J usage is TRBJ2-7; D is uncertain. Germline V gene sequence: CDR1 SGHDN, CDR2 FVKESK. Deletions cut 1 base from V and 4 bases from J, with 8 bases between. The CDR3 covers 13 residues. In DNA form, the CDR3 reads TGTGCCAGCAGCCAAGCTCCCATTTACGAGCAGTACTTC. Protein sequence: CASSQAPIYEQYF.

The chain has TRBV13 and TRBJ2-2; D possibly corresponds to TRBD2 (5 bases). The CDR3 is 12 residues long. Germline V gene lookup returns CDR1 PRHDT and CDR2 FYEKMQ (reference sequence). V was shortened by 5 bases and J by 9 bases, with 10 bases between the two germline ends. CDR3 in amino acids: CASSREGRELFF. CDR3 nucleotide sequence: TGTGCCAGCAGCCGAGAGGGTAGGGAGCTGTTTTTT.

This sequence joins TRBV6-5 and TRBJ2-7, with 10 nucleotides matching TRBD2. CDR3 size: 14 residues. With 8 bases clipped from V and 5 bases from J, the junction kept 9 bases outside the gene matches. The germline V gene has CDR1 MNHEY and CDR2 SVGAGI. The CDR3 protein is CASGVSGRSDEQYF. As DNA, the CDR3 is TGTGCCAGCGGGGTTAGCGGGAGGTCGGACGAGCAGTACTTC.